The rows below give T cell receptor beta chains drawn from one sample of a study of blood T cell repertoires in COVID-19. The method was immunoSEQ multiplex PCR; TCRdb's version includes in-frame clones alone and lacks a portion of them. The table has about 150,000 clones, 78% seen once. The material sequenced was peripheral blood. The receptors originated from a woman aged 80 or over with acute or convalescent COVID-19. Both conserved end residues are part of each CDR3. A D gene is named only where the DNA matches it firmly. The listing skips clone size in some rows; elsewhere it reads once, few, many or a size class.

CDR3nt | CDR3aa | v_gene | d_gene | j_gene | abundance
TGTGCCAGCAGCTTAGTAGGGGACTCTCAGCCCCAGCATTTT | CASSLVGDSQPQHF | TRBV7-9 | NA | TRBJ1-5 | NA
TGCAGCGTTGAGGAACAGCTCGCAGATACGCAGTATTTT | CSVEEQLADTQYF | TRBV29-1 | NA | TRBJ2-3 | NA
TGTGCCAGTAGTCCCCGGCGGGGAAACGTTGGAAACACCATATATTTT | CASSPRRGNVGNTIYF | TRBV19 | NA | TRBJ1-3 | NA
TGTGCCAGCAGCTTAGGGAGGGGTAGCGGGGTTAACGAGCAGTACTTC | CASSLGRGSGVNEQYF | TRBV7-2 | TRBD2 | TRBJ2-7 | NA
TGTGCCAGCAGCCGGGGGACTGTCTCCTACAATGAGCAGTTCTTC | CASSRGTVSYNEQFF | TRBV3-1/TRBV3-2 | NA | TRBJ2-1 | NA
TGCGCCAGCAGCCTGGTTAGGGCTAGCGGCACAGATACGCAGTATTTT | CASSLVRASGTDTQYF | TRBV5-1 | NA | TRBJ2-3 | NA
TGTGCCAGCAGCGCCGGGACTAGCAGTTACTACGAGCAGTACTTC | CASSAGTSSYYEQYF | TRBV5-4 | TRBD2 | TRBJ2-7 | NA
TGTGCCAGCAGCAAGGGACACCAGAACACTGAAGCTTTCTTT | CASSKGHQNTEAFF | TRBV7-2 | NA | TRBJ1-1 | NA
TGTGCCACCAGTGATTCGAGACAACCAAATGAGCAGTTCTTC | CATSDSRQPNEQFF | TRBV24-1 | NA | TRBJ2-1 | NA
TGTGCCAGCAGCCCCCCAGACACCTATGGCTACACCTTC | CASSPPDTYGYTF | TRBV5-4 | NA | TRBJ1-2 | NA
TGTGCCAGCAGCCGCTCTGGAAACACCATATATTTT | CASSRSGNTIYF | TRBV7-9 | NA | TRBJ1-3 | once
TGTGCCAGCATGTCTCGGGGGCCCCTCCACTTT | CASMSRGPLHF | TRBV6-1 | NA | TRBJ1-6 | NA
TGCGCCAGCAGCCTGAACACCGGGGAGCTGTTTTTT | CASSLNTGELFF | TRBV5-1 | NA | TRBJ2-2 | NA
TGTGCCAGCAGCTCGGTAGGAGGGTTGGGTAAAAAACTGTTTTTT | CASSSVGGLGKKLFF | TRBV28 | NA | TRBJ1-4 | NA
TGTGCCAGCAGCTCGGCCTCCGGGGGGGGACTAAGCACAGATACGCAGTATTTT | CASSSASGGGLSTDTQYF | TRBV11-2 | TRBD2 | TRBJ2-3 | NA
TGTGCCTGGAGTGTTAGCTCTGGAAACACCATATATTTT | CAWSVSSGNTIYF | TRBV30 | NA | TRBJ1-3 | once
TGTGCCAGCAGCTTGGGACAGGGAAGGGAGGAAAAACTGTTTTTT | CASSLGQGREEKLFF | TRBV5-8 | TRBD1 | TRBJ1-4 | NA
TGTGCCAGCAAGAGGCGGGAGGGAGGGTTCTACGAGCAGTACTTC | CASKRREGGFYEQYF | TRBV27 | TRBD2 | TRBJ2-7 | NA
TGCGCCAGCAGCTTCAGCTTAGGAGGGGCGAACACTGAAGCTTTCTTT | CASSFSLGGANTEAFF | TRBV5-1 | NA | TRBJ1-1 | few
TGTGCCAGCAGCCCAGGGTCCTCCTATGGCTACACCTTC | CASSPGSSYGYTF | TRBV7-8 | NA | TRBJ1-2 | few
TGCGCCGCCTCCCGGGACAGCTCCAGCAATGAGCAGTTCTTC | CAASRDSSSNEQFF | TRBV5-1 | TRBD1 | TRBJ2-1 | NA
TGTGCCAGCAGCTTATTGGGGACAGCAGTCTCTGGAAACACCATATATTTT | CASSLLGTAVSGNTIYF | TRBV11-2 | TRBD1 | TRBJ1-3 | once
TGTGCCAGCAGCTTAGGGCACCAGAACACTGAAGCTTTCTTT | CASSLGHQNTEAFF | TRBV7-2 | NA | TRBJ1-1 | NA
TGTGCCAGCAGTTATTCCCGTAGGGGGAACACTGAAGCTTTCTTT | CASSYSRRGNTEAFF | TRBV6-5 | NA | TRBJ1-1 | once
TGTGCCAGCAGCGGACAGGGCCTTAATTCACCCCTCCACTTT | CASSGQGLNSPLHF | TRBV28 | TRBD1 | TRBJ1-6 | NA
TGTGCCAGCAGCACGCAACTAGCGGAAGAGACCCAGTACTTC | CASSTQLAEETQYF | TRBV5-4 | TRBD2 | TRBJ2-5 | once
TGCGCCAGCAGCCAAGGGGCAGGCAGGGAGACCCAGTACTTC | CASSQGAGRETQYF | TRBV4-1 | NA | TRBJ2-5 | NA
TGTGCCAGCAGCTTGCTAGGGACAGGGGTCTTCTACGAGCAGTACTTC | CASSLLGTGVFYEQYF | TRBV5-6 | TRBD1 | TRBJ2-7 | NA
TGTGCCAGCAGCTTAGCCAGGGGGAGCACTGAAGCTTTCTTT | CASSLARGSTEAFF | TRBV11-2 | TRBD1 | TRBJ1-1 | NA
TGTGCCTGGAGCCCTAAGGGTGGCGGGCTTGGGGCCAACGTCCTGACTTTC | CAWSPKGGGLGANVLTF | TRBV30 | NA | TRBJ2-6 | NA
TGTGCCAGCAGGGCTTTACAGGGGAAGGGGTATGGCTACACCTTC | CASRALQGKGYGYTF | TRBV2 | TRBD1 | TRBJ1-2 | NA
TGTGCCAGTAGTCCCCGGGGGGCGGCCTCCTACAATGAGCAGTTCTTC | CASSPRGAASYNEQFF | TRBV19 | NA | TRBJ2-1 | NA
TGTGCCAGCAGTTCGGGGACTAGCAGAAATTACAATGAGCAGTTCTTC | CASSSGTSRNYNEQFF | TRBV27 | TRBD2 | TRBJ2-1 | few
TGTGCCAGCAGCCAACGCAGGGTAGAGACCCAGTACTTC | CASSQRRVETQYF | TRBV3-1/TRBV3-2 | NA | TRBJ2-5 | few
TGTGCCAGCAGCCCCGGACAGAACTACAATGAGCAGTTCTTC | CASSPGQNYNEQFF | TRBV9 | NA | TRBJ2-1 | NA
TGTGCCAGCAGCCAACCGGGGACAGGAAATTCACCCCTCCACTTT | CASSQPGTGNSPLHF | TRBV3-1/TRBV3-2 | TRBD1 | TRBJ1-6 | NA
TGCGCCAGCAGTGAGTGGGGGGGAGGAGCCAAAAACATTCAGTACTTC | CASSEWGGGAKNIQYF | TRBV10-2 | TRBD2 | TRBJ2-4 | NA
TGTGCCAGCAGCGTAGCTCCTAGCGGGGCATCCTACGAGCAGTACTTC | CASSVAPSGASYEQYF | TRBV9 | TRBD2 | TRBJ2-7 | NA
TGTGCCAGCAGTTACGTCAATCAGGGTAATGGACAGCCCCAGCATTTT | CASSYVNQGNGQPQHF | TRBV6-2/TRBV6-3 | NA | TRBJ1-5 | NA
TGTGCCAGCAGCTTCGGACAGGGGCGCGAGCAGTACTTC | CASSFGQGREQYF | TRBV7-9 | TRBD1 | TRBJ2-7 | NA
TGTGCCAGCAGTACTGGAGGAGTAAACACCGGGGAGCTGTTTTTT | CASSTGGVNTGELFF | TRBV2 | NA | TRBJ2-2 | NA
TGTGCCAGCAGCTTGGGAGAGCTTGCTAACTATGGCTACACCTTC | CASSLGELANYGYTF | TRBV5-8 | NA | TRBJ1-2 | few
TGTGCCAGCAGCCTTCGGGGGGCCGAGGGCTACACCTTC | CASSLRGAEGYTF | TRBV3-1/TRBV3-2 | NA | TRBJ1-2 | NA
TGTGCCAGCAGCCTCGGGGACAGGGAGGCCTATGGCTACACCTTC | CASSLGDREAYGYTF | TRBV5-6 | TRBD1 | TRBJ1-2 | NA
TGTGCCTGGAGTGTATCCGAGTATGGCTACACCTTC | CAWSVSEYGYTF | TRBV30 | NA | TRBJ1-2 | NA
TGCGCCAGCAGCTTGGGGGGACAGCGCTACGAGCAGTACTTC | CASSLGGQRYEQYF | TRBV5-1 | TRBD1 | TRBJ2-7 | NA
TGTGCCAGCAGCTTGGGACAGGCGGGGGGTGGCTACACCTTC | CASSLGQAGGGYTF | TRBV5-6 | NA | TRBJ1-2 | NA
TGTGCCAGCCGACGGGGGAGCTCTGGGGCCAACGTCCTGACTTTC | CASRRGSSGANVLTF | TRBV18 | NA | TRBJ2-6 | NA